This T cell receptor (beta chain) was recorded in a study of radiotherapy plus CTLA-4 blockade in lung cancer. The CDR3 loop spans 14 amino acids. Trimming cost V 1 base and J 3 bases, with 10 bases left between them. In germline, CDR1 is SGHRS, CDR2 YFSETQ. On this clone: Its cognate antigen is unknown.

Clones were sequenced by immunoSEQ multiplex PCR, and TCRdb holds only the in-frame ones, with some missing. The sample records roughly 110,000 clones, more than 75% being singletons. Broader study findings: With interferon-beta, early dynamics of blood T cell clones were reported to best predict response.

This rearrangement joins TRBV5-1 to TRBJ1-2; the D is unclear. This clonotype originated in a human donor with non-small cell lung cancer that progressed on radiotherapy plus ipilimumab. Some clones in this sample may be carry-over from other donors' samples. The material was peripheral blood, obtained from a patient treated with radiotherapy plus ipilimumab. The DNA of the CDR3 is TGCGCCAGCAGCTTGAGCGGGATAGACTATGGCTACACCTTC. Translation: CASSLSGIDYGYTF.